These 15 T cell receptor beta chains share one sample of origin, sequenced in a study of T cell changes during pregnancy in multiple sclerosis (dated by TCRdb to between 2018 and 2021). Library construction relied on the immunoSEQ multiplex PCR assay. This is the immuneACCESS table as TCRdb keeps it, with only in-frame sequences that have V and J called. A part of the clones is gone; compared with another copy, unresolved V genes explain less than half, and the rest is unexplained. The sample yields 73,000 or so clones; about 90% were counted once. The ten largest clones add up to 0.86% of the sample. The sequenced sample was peripheral blood, obtained in the second trimester of pregnancy. Every receptor here comes from a female donor with multiple sclerosis, enrolled in a pregnancy study.

The chain employs TRBV4-3 and TRBJ2-1; 7 bases line up with TRBD2. V lost 0 bases to trimming and J lost 6 bases; unmatched junction nucleotides: 5. The CDR3 has 15 residues. CDR1 is LGHNA, CDR2 YSLEER, per germline. CDR3 DNA sequence: TGCGCCAGCAGCCAAGATTCAACGGGGGGCAATGAGCAGTTCTTC. This sequence encodes CASSQDSTGGNEQFF.

A single count supports this clone. The gene calls are TRBV29-1 and TRBJ2-3; D not resolved. V shed 4 bases and J shed 0 bases, with 5 bases lying between them. The CDR3 spans 12 residues. Per the germline V gene, CDR1 is SQVTM and CDR2 is ANQGSEA. CDR3 sequence (DNA): TGCAGCGTTGCTCCGAGCACAGATACGCAGTATTTT. Translating it yields CSVAPSTDTQYF.

The chain has TRBV27 and TRBJ1-2, with TRBD1 matching 9 bases. J gave up 4 bases and V 7 bases, and 10 bases lay outside the gene matches. CDR3 size: 15 residues. Germline V gene data show CDR1 as MNHEY and CDR2 as SMNVEV (reference sequence). CDR3 nucleotides: TGTGCCAGCACATCCTCCGGGACAGGGCCCTATGGCTACACCTTC. Translation gives CASTSSGTGPYGYTF.

J is TRBJ2-5 and V is TRBV6-5; 7 bases line up with TRBD1. The CDR3 is made up of 13 amino acids. Losses at the gene ends were 6 bases for V and 5 bases for J; bases not matched to a gene: 6. The germline V gene has CDR1 MNHEY and CDR2 SVGAGI. This CDR3 is CASSLQGLETQYF. The CDR3 coding sequence is TGTGCCAGCAGCCTACAGGGGCTGGAGACCCAGTACTTC.

V gene TRBV7-6 combines with J gene TRBJ1-2; TRBD1 agrees at 7 bases. CDR3 size: 14 residues. V shed 5 bases, J shed 0 bases, and the junction held 3 bases outside the gene matches. Germline lookup yields CDR1 SGHVS and CDR2 FNYEAQ. The CDR3 nucleotides read TGTGCCAGCAGCCCCGGGACAGCTAACTATGGCTACACCTTC. Its translation: CASSPGTANYGYTF.

The chain carries TRBV7-2 and TRBJ2-7, with 16 bases matching TRBD2. The germline gives CDR1 SGHTA, CDR2 FQGNSA. J lost 5 bases, V lost 1 base, and 8 bases had no gene match. The CDR3 sequence is 18 residues long. The CDR3 bases are TGTGCCAGCAGCTTAGGGGGACTAGCGGGGGGGCCGTCAGACGAGCAGTACTTC. Translation: CASSLGGLAGGPSDEQYF.

The CDR3 DNA is TGTGCCTGGAGTGTAACGGGGAGGGGTATCCACGAGCAGTACTTC. This encodes CAWSVTGRGIHEQYF. The chain joins TRBV30 to TRBJ2-7; 7 bases align to TRBD2. J lost 5 bases, V lost 0 bases, and 10 bases had no gene match. The V gene's germline CDR1 is GTSNPN and CDR2 SVGIG (reference sequence). This CDR3 contains 15 residues.

This chain links TRBV5-6 with TRBJ1-4; 11 positions agree with TRBD1. CDR1 is SGHDT and CDR2 is YYEEEE in the germline V gene. The CDR3 contains 15 residues. The ends lost 0 bases at V and 7 bases at J; junction bases unmatched: 2. The CDR3 DNA follows: TGTGCCAGCAGCTTGGATGGGACAGGGGGTGAAAAACTGTTTTTT. The encoded protein is CASSLDGTGGEKLFF.

The chain has TRBV5-1 and TRBJ1-1; D remains unclear. The ends were cut back, 1 base at V and 3 bases at J, with 13 bases in the middle. The CDR3 has 15 residues. CDR1 is SGHRS and CDR2 is YFSETQ in the germline V gene. This CDR3 is CASSLYRWEDTEAFF. CDR3 nucleotide sequence: TGCGCCAGCAGCTTGTACAGATGGGAGGACACTGAAGCTTTCTTT.

The V and J genes are TRBV7-2 and TRBJ2-3, with TRBD2 matching 16 bases. CDR1 is SGHTA, CDR2 FQGNSA, per germline. J lost 6 bases, V lost 3 bases, and 6 bases had no gene match. CDR3 length: 17 amino acids. Written as DNA, the CDR3 is TGTGCCAGCAGCTTGGGACTAGCGGGGGGGAGTCCCGATACGCAGTATTTT. It codes for CASSLGLAGGSPDTQYF.

This chain uses TRBV7-2 with TRBJ2-7; 10 nucleotides align to TRBD2. The ends lost 3 bases at V and 5 bases at J; junction bases unmatched: 7. From germline, CDR1 is SGHTA and CDR2 FQGNSA. The CDR3 consists of 15 residues. The CDR3 region is CASSFIAGGGNEQYF. CDR3 sequence (DNA): TGTGCCAGCAGCTTTATAGCGGGGGGCGGGAACGAGCAGTACTTC. Based on the CDR3 plus reference TRBV7-2 and TRBJ2-7, the full variable domain is GAGVSQSPSNKVTEKGKDVELRCDPISGHTALYWYRQSLGQGLEFLIYFQGNSAPDKSGLPSDRFSAERTGGSVSTLTIQRTQQEDSAVYLCASSFIAGGGNEQYFGPGTRLTVT.

This clone was observed once. This chain joins TRBV12-5 and TRBJ2-5; TRBD1 matches at 8 bases. Germline assignment: CDR1 LGHNT and CDR2 FRNRAP. The CDR3 has 14 amino acids. V trimming: 5 bases; J trimming: 5 bases; junction bases outside the gene matches: 7. CDR3 nucleotide sequence: TGTGCTAGTGGTCAGGGACAGGCCTCCGAGACCCAGTACTTC. Translating it yields CASGQGQASETQYF.

The chain is built from TRBV30 and TRBJ2-2; 7 bases fit TRBD2. The ends lost 5 bases at V and 1 base at J; junction bases unmatched: 7. Germline CDR1 GTSNPN, CDR2 SVGIG (reference sequence). The length of the CDR3 is 15 residues. Written as DNA, the CDR3 is TGTGCCTGGGAGGGCCAGCGGGGGAACACCGGGGAGCTGTTTTTT. Amino acids: CAWEGQRGNTGELFF.

This chain joins TRBV6-1 and TRBJ2-4; 9 positions agree with TRBD2. The germline V gene encodes CDR1 MNHNS and CDR2 SASEGT. This CDR3 has 15 amino acids. With V trimmed by 3 bases and J by 7 bases, 7 bases remained unmatched. CDR3 bases: TGTGCCAGCAGTGACGGGGCGGGAGGGACGAACATTCAGTACTTC. Translated, it gives CASSDGAGGTNIQYF.

The rearrangement uses TRBV27 and TRBJ1-5; TRBD1 aligns across 8 bases. CDR1 and CDR2 from the germline V gene are MNHEY and SMNVEV (reference sequence). The CDR3 length is 16 residues. After removal of 5 bases from V and 3 bases from J, the junction contained 9 bases not matched to a gene. CDR3 coding DNA: TGTGCCAGCAGTCCTTGGGACAGGTCCTTCAATCAGCCCCAGCATTTT. Its protein is CASSPWDRSFNQPQHF.